The 21 T cell receptor beta chains given below trace back to one sample, sequenced in a study of type 1 regulatory T cells. These receptors are not linked to any known antigen. TCRdb reprocessed the reads via MiXCR and lists one record per CDR3 protein. The sample lists around 23,000 distinct CDR3 sequences, less than 60% occurring once. The sample was cultured T cells, either the whole culture or a sorted T cell fraction (not recorded which). These receptors originate from a human donor in good health.

This chain's CDR3 is CASSLGRGATSVDTQYF. The CDR3 bases are TGTGCCAGCAGCCTTGGGCGCGGGGCGACTAGCGTTGATACGCAGTATTTT. The chain employs TRBV12-3 or TRBV12-4 and TRBJ2-3; the match to TRBD2 covers 8 bases. The CDR3 extends over 17 amino acids. Unmatched junction bases numbered 17, after V lost 6 bases and J lost 6 bases.

This clonotype was seen a few times. The chain has TRBV7-2 and TRBJ2-3; 11 nucleotides agree with TRBD2. V was clipped by 5 bases and J by 5 bases; unmatched bases: 12. CDR1 is SGHTA and CDR2 is FQGNSA in the germline V gene. The CDR3 runs to 17 residues. The CDR3 here is CASSPGVAGGLRDTQYF. CDR3 nucleotide sequence: TGTGCCAGCAGCCCAGGGGTAGCGGGGGGGCTGAGAGATACGCAGTATTTT.

This clonotype was observed a few times. This chain joins TRBV10-3 and TRBJ2-1; D unclear. The length of the CDR3 is 11 residues. Germline V CDR1 and CDR2: ENHRY, SYGVKD. Trimming removed 10 bases from V and 6 bases from J, with 10 bases in between. The CDR3 reads CATNSFNEQFF. CDR3 DNA sequence: TGTGCCACTAACAGTTTCAATGAGCAGTTCTTC.

The chain is built from TRBV2 and TRBJ1-4, with D possibly matching TRBD1 (5 bases). V was clipped by 5 bases and J by 0 bases, with 10 bases between them. The CDR3 totals 15 residues. Germline CDR1 reads SNHLY; CDR2 reads FYNNEI. The CDR3: CASSRQPATNEKLFF. The CDR3, as DNA: TGTGCCAGCAGTAGACAGCCTGCAACTAATGAAAAACTGTTTTTT.

The chain combines TRBV7-9 with TRBJ1-1, with D perhaps matching TRBD1 (5 bases). CDR1 and CDR2 from the germline V gene are SEHNR and FQNEAQ (reference sequence). This CDR3 is built from 15 residues. V lost 5 bases, J lost 0 bases, and 13 bases lay in between. DNA for the CDR3: TGTGCCAGCAGCCGCGGGACGTTCATGAACACTGAAGCTTTCTTT. This translates into CASSRGTFMNTEAFF. Complete variable domain (other parts from reference TRBV7-9 and TRBJ1-1): DTGVSQNPRHKITKRGQNVTFRCDPISEHNRLYWYRQTLGQGPEFLTYFQNEAQLEKSRLLSDRFSAERPKGSFSTLEIQRTEQGDSAMYLCASSRGTFMNTEAFFGQGTRLTVV.

This clonotype is large (0.1 to 1%) in the sample. The chain has TRBV7-2 and TRBJ2-7; D call uncertain. The CDR3 is made up of 13 amino acids. The germline CDR1 and CDR2 sequences are SGHTA and FQGNSA. Trimming removed 1 base at V and 4 bases at J, with 8 bases between. The DNA of the CDR3 is TGTGCCAGCAGCTTAGTAGACCAATACGAGCAGTACTTC. Its translation: CASSLVDQYEQYF.

This clonotype was observed a handful of times. This sequence joins TRBV5-1 and TRBJ1-2; D is uncertain. Germline CDR1 SGHRS, CDR2 YFSETQ. V lost 0 bases and J lost 8, with 14 bases in between. There are 14 residues in the CDR3. The CDR3 protein is CASSLDPGISGYTF. DNA of the CDR3: TGCGCCAGCAGCTTGGATCCGGGTATAAGCGGCTACACCTTC.

This clonotype occurred a few times. The rearrangement uses TRBV5-1 and TRBJ2-5; 9 positions agree with TRBD1. V dropped 0 bases and J dropped 2; count of bases not matched to a gene: 2. CDR3 size: 15 residues. Per germline, CDR1 SGHRS and CDR2 YFSETQ. CDR3 region: CASSLVTGGQETQYF. CDR3 DNA: TGCGCCAGCAGCTTGGTGACAGGGGGTCAAGAGACCCAGTACTTC.

By frequency in the sample, this clonotype is medium-sized. V gene TRBV20-1 combines with J gene TRBJ1-2; 12 bases are a match to TRBD1. Per germline, CDR1 DFQATT and CDR2 SNEGSKA (reference sequence). V lost 1 base and J lost 4; bases outside the gene matches: 4. The CDR3 contains 15 residues. CDR3 in amino acids: CSARVAGQGAYGYTF. CDR3 nucleotide sequence: TGCAGTGCTAGAGTGGCGGGACAGGGGGCCTATGGCTACACCTTC.

This clonotype ranks as medium-sized. This chain uses TRBV4-2 with TRBJ2-5; TRBD2 matches at 8 bases. Germline CDR1 reads LGHNA; CDR2 reads YNFKEQ. After removal of 1 base from V and 4 bases from J, the junction contained 11 bases not matched to a gene. The CDR3 is made up of 17 amino acids. In DNA form, the CDR3 reads TGTGCCAGCAGCCAAGTTTCATCTAGCGGGTCCGGAGAGACCCAGTACTTC. Residues: CASSQVSSSGSGETQYF.

This clonotype turned up a few times. V usage is TRBV11-2 and J usage is TRBJ1-1; no reliable D call. This CDR3 is built from 14 residues. CDR1 and CDR2 from the germline V gene are SGHAT and FQNNGV. V was trimmed by 1 base and J by 11 bases, leaving 17 bases between them. CDR3 protein: CASSLVRPAVWAFF. The CDR3 nucleotides read TGTGCCAGCAGCTTAGTGCGGCCGGCTGTCTGGGCTTTCTTT.

The chain combines TRBV11-2 with TRBJ2-3; tentatively, D is TRBD2 (7 bases). V was clipped by 6 bases and J by 0 bases, with 13 bases between them. CDR1 and CDR2 from the germline V gene are SGHAT and FQNNGV. The CDR3 contains 15 residues. Written as DNA, the CDR3 is TGTGCCAGCAGGATCCGGGGGGCTAGCACAGATACGCAGTATTTT. Protein: CASRIRGASTDTQYF.

The chain links TRBV20-1 to TRBJ1-1, with 8 bases identical to TRBD1. This CDR3 has 13 residues. Germline CDR1 reads DFQATT; CDR2 reads SNEGSKA (reference sequence). J gave up 1 base and V 6 bases, and 4 bases lay outside the gene matches. The CDR3 region has the DNA TGCAGTGCGACAGGGGTGGCGAACACTGAAGCTTTCTTT. This encodes CSATGVANTEAFF.

The chain has TRBV12-3 or TRBV12-4 and TRBJ2-1; possibly TRBD2 for D (6 bases). V lost 7 bases to trimming and J lost 2 bases, with 18 bases between them. The CDR3 runs 16 residues. The CDR3 coding sequence is TGTGCCAGCAATCCTAACGGGGGAAAGACCTACAATGAGCAGTTCTTC. This encodes CASNPNGGKTYNEQFF.

This chain uses TRBV12-3 or TRBV12-4 with TRBJ2-1, with a weak D call TRBD1 (6 bases). Trimming took 6 bases from V and 5 from J, leaving 11 bases between them. The CDR3 consists of 13 residues. The chain's CDR3 is CASRKDSHNEQFF. CDR3 nucleotide sequence: TGTGCCAGCAGGAAGGACAGTCACAATGAGCAGTTCTTC.

This clonotype was seen at least ten times. The chain combines TRBV5-1 with TRBJ2-5; 7 bases are a match to TRBD2. V lost 0 bases and J lost 0; bases outside the gene matches: 5. This CDR3 is 16 amino acids long. Germline CDR1 SGHRS, CDR2 YFSETQ. CDR3 nucleotides: TGCGCCAGCAGCTTGGGGGTAGCGGGCTACCAAGAGACCCAGTACTTC. It is translated as CASSLGVAGYQETQYF.

This clonotype was observed many times. This sequence joins TRBV20-1 and TRBJ1-5; possible D gene TRBD1, 6 bases. Germline V lookup: CDR1 DFQATT, CDR2 SNEGSKA (reference sequence). The CDR3 sequence is 15 residues long. Trimming pared 4 bases from V and 6 bases from J, leaving 19 bases between. CDR3 amino acids: CSAITGSIVSQPQHF. The DNA for the CDR3 is TGCAGTGCTATAACAGGGTCCATCGTCTCTCAGCCCCAGCATTTT.

In its sample, this clonotype was seen a few times. The chain has TRBV27 and TRBJ2-7; either TRBD1 or TRBD2 may fit D (6 bases each). Germline V gives CDR1 MNHEY, CDR2 SMNVEV (reference sequence). CDR3 length: 15 amino acids. Trimming took off 6 bases at V and 3 bases at J, with 18 bases between the two ends. For the CDR3, the DNA is TGTGCCAGCAGGTACCGGGACGGGGGCCTCTACGAGCAGTACTTC. Translation: CASRYRDGGLYEQYF.

This clonotype was seen a few times. The chain recombines TRBV4-2 with TRBJ1-3; weak D call: TRBD1 (5 bases). V lost 4 bases, J lost 3 bases, and 16 bases lay in between. CDR3 length equals 16 residues. CDR1 is LGHNA and CDR2 is YNFKEQ in the germline V gene. CDR3 sequence: CASSRRARVDGNTIYF. The CDR3 DNA is TGTGCCAGCAGCCGACGGGCCAGGGTCGATGGAAACACCATATATTTT.

V is TRBV9 and J is TRBJ1-1; 7 bases match TRBD1. Germline values: CDR1 SGDLS, CDR2 YYNGEE. The CDR3 is 14 residues long. Trimming took 4 bases from V and 5 from J; bases not matched to a gene: 8. The CDR3 region is CASSLRTGTTEAFF. The CDR3 nucleotides read TGTGCCAGCAGCCTTCGGACAGGCACTACTGAAGCTTTCTTT. The variable domain in full, with the rest retrieved from reference TRBV9 and TRBJ1-1, is DSGVTQTPKHLITATGQRVTLRCSPRSGDLSVYWYQQSLDQGLQFLIQYYNGEERAKGNILERFSAQQFPDLHSELNLSSLELGDSALYFCASSLRTGTTEAFFGQGTRLTVV.

The chain employs TRBV25-1 and TRBJ1-3; unclear D gene. Trimming cost V 7 bases and J 0 bases, with 13 bases left between them. The CDR3 consists of 15 residues. Germline V gene data show CDR1 as MGHDK and CDR2 as SYGVNS. CDR3 nucleotides: TGTGCCAGCATGGCAACGCTCGGCTCTGGAAACACCATATATTTT. Its protein is CASMATLGSGNTIYF.